This TCR beta chain was recorded in a study of control samples from healthy donors and cancer patients. Repertoires were generated with immunoSEQ multiplex PCR, while TCRdb's copy carries only in-frame clones and drops some. The sample records more than 70,000 clones, approximately 89% being singletons. V shed 6 bases and J 6 bases; nucleotides not matched to a gene: 8. Looked up from germline, CDR1 is MNHEY and CDR2 is SVGAGI. CDR3 length: 15 residues. This sequence was found in a woman aged 25 to 39 in good health. The chain couples TRBV6-5 to TRBJ1-6, with TRBD1 matching 7 bases. The sample taken for sequencing was blood. CDR3 protein: CASSLGDRTNSPLHF. The CDR3 DNA reads TGTGCCAGCAGCCTAGGGGACAGAACTAATTCACCCCTCCACTTT.